This T cell receptor (beta chain) was found in a study of beta chain features in type 1 diabetes. Study-wide findings and caveats: Moderately but significantly shorter TCRB CDR3s were found in Type 1 diabetes patients in all four CD4+ subsets.

Every bit of the isolated RNA underwent reverse transcription, so sequencing read expressed TCRB transcripts. Profiled with immunoSEQ multiplex PCR; TCRdb holds only in-frame clones, not every one. The sample yields a few hundred thousand clones, roughly 9.8% seen once. Germline CDR1 SGHTA, CDR2 FQGNSA. The CDR3 runs 15 residues. V lost 1 base, J lost 7 bases, and 8 bases stayed unmatched. Notes on this clone: Its antigen is still unknown.

The sequencing sample was made of central memory CD4+ T cells from blood. This TCR was recovered from a man aged 25-45 years with type 1 diabetes. The rearrangement links TRBV7-2 to TRBJ1-1, with TRBD1 matching over 8 bases. The CDR3 is CASSLEGTGAFEAFF. For the CDR3, the DNA is TGTGCCAGCAGCTTAGAGGGGACAGGAGCCTTTGAAGCTTTCTTT.